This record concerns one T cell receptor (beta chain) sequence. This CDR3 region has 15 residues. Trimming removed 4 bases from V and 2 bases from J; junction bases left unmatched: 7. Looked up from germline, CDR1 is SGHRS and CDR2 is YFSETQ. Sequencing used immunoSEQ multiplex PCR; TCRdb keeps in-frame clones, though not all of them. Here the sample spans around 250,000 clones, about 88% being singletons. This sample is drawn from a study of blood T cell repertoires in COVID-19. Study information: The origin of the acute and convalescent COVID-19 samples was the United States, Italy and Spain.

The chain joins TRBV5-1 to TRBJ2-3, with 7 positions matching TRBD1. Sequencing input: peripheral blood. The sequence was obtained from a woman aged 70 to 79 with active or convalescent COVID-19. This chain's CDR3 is CASSTSGQITDTQYF. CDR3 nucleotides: TGCGCCAGCAGCACCTCGGGACAGATCACAGATACGCAGTATTTT.